This T cell receptor beta chain was profiled in a study of CD8+CD57+ T cells in acquired aplastic anemia. Across the study: Sorting CD4+ and CD8+ cells gave DNA averaging approximately 2.9 ug.

Findings of the study overall: Found in both controls and patients were approximately 31 CD8+ CDR3 sequences. Patients did not significantly differ from controls in CD8+ Simpson's diversity.

Profiles of TCR beta VDJ and CDR3 were generated from a genomic DNA template. TCRdb re-called the reads with MiXCR, one entry per CDR3 protein. The sample has approximately 150,000 distinct CDR3 sequences, 71% seen once. Patients who underwent sequencing had shown CD8+CD57+ cell expansion by flow cytometry. No therapy had been given to the patients at the time of blood sampling. Turning to this clonotype: Its cognate antigen is unknown.

This receptor was taken from a human donor with aplastic anemia. Specimen: sorted CD4+, CD8+, or CD8+CD57+ T cells (not recorded which) from PBMCs.

The CDR3 region has the DNA TGTGCCAGTAGGGGAGAAGGGTACAATGAGCAGTTCTTC. Translated, it gives CASRGEGYNEQFF. V and J are TRBV19 and TRBJ2-1; perhaps TRBD2 as D (5 bases). V was trimmed by 6 bases and J by 4 bases, leaving 10 bases between them. The V gene's germline CDR1 is LNHDA and CDR2 SQIVND (reference sequence). This CDR3 comprises 13 residues.